The entry that follows covers one TCR beta chain sequence. Its antigen is not identified. This sample stems from a study of T cells after yellow fever vaccination. Trimming cost V 6 bases and J 5 bases, with 5 bases left between them. The length of the CDR3 is 11 residues. The germline CDR1 and CDR2 sequences are SGHAT and FQNNGV. Findings and limits, study-wide: Post-booster samples contained most primary-vaccination clones (approximately 95% CD4, about 90% CD8).

Synthesis of TCR cDNA relied on 5'RACE template switching, which attached a universal primer site and UMIs. TCRdb analysed the 5' RACE reads with MiXCR anew, one entry per CDR3 protein. The sample holds roughly 160,000 distinct CDR3 sequences, 7% to 10% seen once. The J gene is TRBJ2-1, the V gene TRBV11-2, with no clear D. Sequenced material: CD8+ T cells sorted from PBMCs, taken 45 days after the yellow fever booster vaccination. The receptor was derived from a man aged 18 to 29 who received the YFV17D yellow fever vaccine. DNA for the CDR3: TGTGCCAGCAGGGAAGACAATGAGCAGTTCTTC. The encoded protein is CASREDNEQFF.